This entry lists 28 T cell receptor beta chains sequenced from one sample in a study of CD4 T cells in relation to SARS-CoV-2 and coronaviruses. For these TCRs, the target antigens are not known. CD4+ T cells from unexposed donors were obtained before the COVID-19 pandemic (2011-2018). The cells were cultured for about ten days before CD4+ T cells were isolated. Sequencing used immunoSEQ multiplex PCR; TCRdb keeps in-frame clones, though not all of them. The sample comprises 25,000 to 35,000 clones, over 75% of which are singletons, and roughly 15% rests with the top ten. The sequenced material came from CD4+ T cells from PBMCs, cultured in vitro. These receptors originate from a human donor in good health.

This clone has a single count. The chain combines TRBV12-3 or TRBV12-4 with TRBJ2-7, with D hard to call. The CDR3 consists of 13 residues. V lost 2 bases and J lost 0, with 5 bases in between. The CDR3 spells CASSLPPSYEQYF. The CDR3 DNA reads as TGTGCCAGCAGTTTACCTCCCTCCTACGAGCAGTACTTC.

This chain joins TRBV3-1 (or the pseudogene TRBV3-2) and TRBJ2-6; no definite D call. V was clipped by 4 bases and J by 4 bases, with 11 bases between them. The CDR3 loop spans 15 amino acids. Germline V gene lookup returns CDR1 LGHDT and CDR2 YNNKEL (reference sequence). This CDR3 reads CASSLLGPGANVLTF. The CDR3 DNA reads TGTGCCAGCAGCCTTCTCGGGCCAGGGGCCAACGTCCTGACTTTC.

Here the CDR3 DNA reads TGTGCCAGCAGTTTAGGTCAGGAAGAGACCCAGTACTTC. Protein: CASSLGQEETQYF. The rearrangement joins TRBV12-3 or TRBV12-4 to TRBJ2-5; D unresolved. This CDR3 is 13 amino acids long. V was trimmed by 1 base and J by 3 bases, leaving 6 bases between them.

The chain uses TRBV7-9 and TRBJ2-1, with D unresolved. The germline V gene encodes CDR1 SEHNR and CDR2 FQNEAQ (reference sequence). With 8 bases removed from V and 0 bases from J, the gap between germline ends came to 11 bases. This CDR3 spans 14 amino acids. CDR3 DNA sequence: TGTGCCAGCGGGCTCCTGAGCTCCTACAATGAGCAGTTCTTC. As protein: CASGLLSSYNEQFF.

This chain links TRBV5-1 with TRBJ2-7; TRBD1 matches at 10 bases. Trimming cost V 6 bases and J 7 bases; bases outside gene matches: 4. The CDR3 consists of 12 residues. Germline V lookup: CDR1 SGHRS, CDR2 YFSETQ. The CDR3 DNA reads as TGCGCCAGCACGGACAGGGGGGAGGAGCAGTACTTC. It is translated as CASTDRGEEQYF.

This clone was counted a single time. The chain combines TRBV3-1 (or the pseudogene TRBV3-2) with TRBJ1-1; 10 bases map to TRBD1. J gave up 9 bases and V 0 bases, and 4 bases lay outside the gene matches. The CDR3 sequence is 14 residues long. CDR1 and CDR2 (germline): LGHDT, YNNKEL (reference sequence). The CDR3 bases are TGTGCCAGCAGCCAAGATAGGACAGGGGGGAAAGCTTTCTTT. Protein product: CASSQDRTGGKAFF.

The chain joins TRBV6-2 or TRBV6-3 to TRBJ2-1; maybe TRBD2 (6 bases). V lost 6 bases, J lost 8 bases, and 23 bases lay in between. Germline values: CDR1 MNHEY, CDR2 SVGEGT. This CDR3 region has 16 residues. CDR3 coding DNA: TGTGCCAGCAGCAAACAGACCGGGACTGAAATCGATGAGCAGTTCTTC. Its translation: CASSKQTGTEIDEQFF.

The gene calls are TRBV4-2 and TRBJ2-1, with 10 bases aligning to TRBD2. The trim removed 0 bases at V and 5 bases at J, leaving 7 bases unmatched. CDR1 and CDR2 (germline): LGHNA, YNFKEQ. This CDR3 is built from 17 residues. CDR3 in DNA: TGTGCCAGCAGCCAAGATCCGAGTCTAGCGGGAGACAATGAGCAGTTCTTC. It codes for CASSQDPSLAGDNEQFF.

The chain is built from TRBV5-5 and TRBJ1-4; TRBD1 matches 8 bases. V lost 4 bases and J lost 8; bases outside the gene matches: 10. Germline-derived CDR1 and CDR2 are SGHKS and YYEKEE (reference sequence). The CDR3 has 15 amino acids. CDR3 protein: CASSLWTGKSEKLFF. The CDR3 DNA reads as TGTGCCAGCAGCCTCTGGACAGGGAAGAGCGAAAAACTGTTTTTT.

This chain uses TRBV9 with TRBJ1-2, with 10 bases identical to TRBD1. Germline lookup yields CDR1 SGDLS and CDR2 YYNGEE. This CDR3 region has 14 residues. V lost 4 bases to trimming and J lost 4 bases; unmatched junction nucleotides: 4. CDR3 DNA: TGTGCCAGCAGCAACCGGGACAGGGGCTATGGCTACACCTTC. It yields the protein CASSNRDRGYGYTF.

The chain employs TRBV7-3 and TRBJ2-3; D is undetermined. CDR3 length equals 18 residues. Germline lookup yields CDR1 SGHTA and CDR2 FQGTGA. Trimming shortened V by 0 bases and J by 1 base, and 17 bases separated the two germline ends. The CDR3, as DNA: TGTGCCAGCAGCTTAACGGCTAGTACGGTACTCGGCACAGATACGCAGTATTTT. Translating gives CASSLTASTVLGTDTQYF. Full variable domain (remainder filled in from reference TRBV7-3 and TRBJ2-3): GAGVSQTPSNKVTEKGKYVELRCDPISGHTALYWYRQSLGQGPEFLIYFQGTGAADDSGLPNDRFFAVRPEGSVSTLKIQRTERGDSAVYLCASSLTASTVLGTDTQYFGPGTRLTVL.

This clone has just one count. V and J are TRBV6-5 and TRBJ2-7; 11 nucleotides agree with TRBD2. This CDR3 has 14 residues. V trimming: 6 bases; J trimming: 3 bases; junction bases outside the gene matches: 4. Germline loops: CDR1 MNHEY, CDR2 SVGAGI. This CDR3 reads CASRLAGAYYEQYF. The CDR3 nucleotides are TGTGCCAGCAGACTAGCGGGGGCCTACTACGAGCAGTACTTC.

Only a few counts were recorded for this clone. V usage is TRBV5-1 and J usage is TRBJ2-5; 14 positions match TRBD2. Losses at the gene ends were 4 bases for V and 5 bases for J; bases not matched to a gene: 7. The CDR3 sequence is 16 residues long. Germline-derived CDR1 and CDR2 are SGHRS and YFSETQ. CDR3 bases: TGCGCCAGCAGCACAGGGACTAGCGGGGGTATTGAGACCCAGTACTTC. Encoded protein: CASSTGTSGGIETQYF.

The rearrangement links TRBV19 to TRBJ2-1; TRBD2 matches at 8 bases. Germline lookup yields CDR1 LNHDA and CDR2 SQIVND (reference sequence). This CDR3 spans 15 amino acids. The V and J ends lost 2 bases and 7 bases, in that order; junction bases with no gene match: 7. The CDR3 DNA sequence: TGTGCCAGTAGTATAACGAGCGGGAGTCAGAATGAGCAGTTCTTC. Encoded protein: CASSITSGSQNEQFF.

V gene TRBV30 combines with J gene TRBJ1-2; D remains ambiguous. The CDR3 covers 18 residues. The V and J ends lost 2 bases and 4 bases respectively, with 26 bases between them. The germline V gene has CDR1 GTSNPN and CDR2 SVGIG (reference sequence). The CDR3 DNA reads as TGTGCCTGGAGTACAAAAATCCTCTCTATTAGGGTACCCTATGGCTACACCTTC. It yields the protein CAWSTKILSIRVPYGYTF. Full variable domain (rest looked up from reference TRBV30 and TRBJ1-2): SQTIHQWPATLVQPVGSPLSLECTVEGTSNPNLYWYRQAAGRGLQLLFYSVGIGQISSEVPQNLSASRPQDRQFILSSKKLLLSDSGFYLCAWSTKILSIRVPYGYTFGSGTRLTVV.

The genes are TRBV2 and TRBJ2-2, with D perhaps TRBD1 or TRBD2 (5 bases each). The CDR3 has 15 amino acids. The V end lost 7 bases, the J end lost 3 bases, and 15 bases lay between the germline ends. Germline V CDR1 and CDR2: SNHLY, FYNNEI. The CDR3 protein is CASTVQGGYTGELFF. DNA for the CDR3: TGTGCCAGCACAGTGCAGGGCGGGTACACCGGGGAGCTGTTTTTT.

The genes are TRBV6-4 and TRBJ1-1; no firm D call. Germline V gene lookup returns CDR1 MRHNA and CDR2 SNTAGT. Trimming left V 6 bases short and J 1 base short, with 9 bases between. The CDR3 totals 13 residues. CDR3 coding DNA: TGTGCCAGCAGCGCCCGGGCGAACACTGAAGCTTTCTTT. Translating it yields CASSARANTEAFF.

The chain uses TRBV6-6 and TRBJ1-1; 9 bases are a match to TRBD1. The ends lost 4 bases at V and 10 bases at J; junction bases unmatched: 7. The CDR3 extends over 13 amino acids. The germline V gene has CDR1 MNHNY and CDR2 SVGAGI (reference sequence). CDR3 region: CASSSRDRVRAFF. The CDR3 DNA is TGTGCCAGCAGTTCCCGGGACAGGGTTAGAGCTTTCTTT.

This rearrangement joins TRBV5-5 to TRBJ1-1; a weak D match, TRBD1 (6 bases). Trimming took 0 bases from V and 3 from J, leaving 12 bases between them. Germline V gene sequence: CDR1 SGHKS, CDR2 YYEKEE (reference sequence). The CDR3 is 15 residues long. The CDR3 bases are TGTGCCAGCAGCTTGGCCGCCGGGGGCTACACTGAAGCTTTCTTT. Translating gives CASSLAAGGYTEAFF.

The chain couples TRBV19 to TRBJ2-2; D is unresolved. Trimming shortened V by 3 bases and J by 1 base, and 9 bases separated the two germline ends. The germline V gene has CDR1 LNHDA and CDR2 SQIVND (reference sequence). The CDR3 extends over 15 amino acids. CDR3 DNA sequence: TGTGCCAGTAGTATTGAATTCAGGAACACCGGGGAGCTGTTTTTT. Residues: CASSIEFRNTGELFF.

This chain uses TRBV4-3 with TRBJ1-5; 7 nucleotides line up with TRBD1. The CDR3 is 15 residues long. Trimming at V came to 0 bases and at J to 6 bases, leaving 5 bases not matched to a gene. Per germline, CDR1 LGHNA and CDR2 YSLEER. CDR3 DNA: TGCGCCAGCAGCCAAGATTTAGGGGGCCGTCAGCCCCAGCATTTT. Translating gives CASSQDLGGRQPQHF.

The rearrangement uses TRBV3-1 (or the pseudogene TRBV3-2) and TRBJ2-7, with 8 bases matching TRBD1. Germline V gene lookup returns CDR1 LGHDT and CDR2 YNNKEL (reference sequence). Trimming removed 2 bases from V and 6 bases from J; junction bases left unmatched: 12. The length of the CDR3 is 16 residues. DNA of the CDR3: TGTGCCAGCAGCCAAAATCCGACAGGGGTATCGGGCGAGCAGTACTTC. As protein: CASSQNPTGVSGEQYF.

This chain links TRBV5-6 with TRBJ1-1, with D uncertain. The CDR3 has 12 residues. Trimming cost V 4 bases and J 6 bases, with 10 bases left between them. The germline V gene encodes CDR1 SGHDT and CDR2 YYEEEE. The CDR3 region is CASSKALAEAFF. The CDR3 DNA sequence: TGTGCCAGCAGCAAGGCCCTGGCTGAAGCTTTCTTT.

The chain combines TRBV7-9 with TRBJ2-1; maybe TRBD2 (5 bases). V was trimmed by 5 bases and J by 4 bases, leaving 12 bases between them. The CDR3 runs 14 residues. Germline V lookup: CDR1 SEHNR, CDR2 FQNEAQ (reference sequence). This CDR3 is CASSRTGMYNEQFF. The CDR3 DNA sequence: TGTGCCAGCAGCCGTACCGGGATGTACAATGAGCAGTTCTTC.

This clone was counted only a few times. The chain couples TRBV7-3 to TRBJ2-1; D might be TRBD2 (6 bases). This CDR3 contains 16 residues. Germline assignment: CDR1 SGHTA and CDR2 FQGTGA. Deletions cut 1 base from V and 6 bases from J, with 16 bases between. The CDR3 loop reads CASSLMMGGSRNEQFF. DNA for the CDR3: TGTGCCAGCAGCTTAATGATGGGGGGATCCCGCAATGAGCAGTTCTTC.

The chain uses TRBV5-1 and TRBJ2-2, with D maybe TRBD1 (6 bases). The V end was cut by 2 bases, the J end by 7 bases, with 18 bases between. The CDR3 runs 16 residues. The V gene's germline CDR1 is SGHRS and CDR2 YFSETQ. CDR3 amino acids: CASSFWGQGEDGELFF. As DNA, the CDR3 is TGCGCCAGCAGCTTTTGGGGGCAGGGCGAAGACGGGGAGCTGTTTTTT.

The chain is built from TRBV30 and TRBJ1-2; no firm D call. The CDR3 runs to 11 residues. Trimming took off 4 bases at V and 2 bases at J, with 5 bases between the two ends. From germline, CDR1 is GTSNPN and CDR2 SVGIG (reference sequence). CDR3 sequence (DNA): TGTGCCTGGACAGAGAACTATGGCTACACCTTC. Translation: CAWTENYGYTF.

The CDR3 DNA sequence: TGCGCCAGCAGCAAAACTAGCGGGGGCCAGTTAGAGACCCAGTACTTC. Translated: CASSKTSGGQLETQYF. The V and J genes are TRBV5-1 and TRBJ2-5; 11 positions agree with TRBD2. This CDR3 comprises 16 residues. The V and J ends lost 4 bases and 4 bases, in that order; junction bases with no gene match: 9. Germline CDR1 and CDR2: SGHRS and YFSETQ.